The sample holds a few counts of the clone carrying this T cell receptor (beta chain). The antigen remains undetermined. These data originate in a study of post-analysis software for immune sequencing data. Looking at the study overall: The disease courses spanned relapsing-remitting, secondary progressive and progressive-relapsing forms of multiple sclerosis. Findings of the study overall: Versus controls, multiple sclerosis patients showed significantly lower diversity (normalized Chao1). Four to six TRBV segments, including TRBV5-6, TRBV5-1 and TRBV20-1, were more frequent in patients than controls.

Germline V lookup: CDR1 SQVTM, CDR2 ANQGSEA. V was pared by 0 bases and J by 4 bases, with 11 bases of the junction left unmatched. The CDR3 has 16 amino acids. Carried by the TCR beta cDNA libraries were unique molecular identifiers. Each sample of about 0.95 to 10 million input T cells yielded roughly 500,000 cDNA molecules, so each molecule approximated one T cell. TCRdb reprocessed the PCR reads via MiXCR and lists one record per CDR3 protein. The sample carries about 770,000 distinct CDR3 sequences, about 43% recorded once. Sample: blood. This receptor was identified in a girl aged 5 to 17 with multiple sclerosis. This chain links TRBV29-1 with TRBJ1-2; 7 positions match TRBD1. In DNA form, the CDR3 reads TGCAGCGTTGAAGATCGGAAGGGGACAGTGGCCTATGGCTACACCTTC. Translation gives CSVEDRKGTVAYGYTF. The full variable domain, completed using reference TRBV29-1 and TRBJ1-2, is SAVISQKPSRDICQRGTSLTIQCQVDSQVTMMFWYRQQPGQSLTLIATANQGSEATYESGFVIDKFPISRPNLTFSTLTVSNMSPEDSSIYLCSVEDRKGTVAYGYTFGSGTRLTVV.